This T cell receptor beta chain originates from a study of T-cell reconstitution after alpha-beta-depleted transplantation in children. There are a few counts of this clonotype. The V gene's germline CDR1 is DFQATT and CDR2 SNEGSKA (reference sequence). The CDR3 sequence is 11 residues long. Unique molecular identifiers were built into the TCRbeta library. TCRdb reprocessed the PCR reads with MiXCR, giving one entry per CDR3 protein. The sample lists 490,000 or so distinct CDR3 sequences, about 12% seen once, with roughly 5.4% in the top ten. The material was PBMCs from the stem cell graft donor, obtained from the stem cell graft. The rearrangement uses TRBV20-1 and TRBJ1-2, with D possibly matching TRBD1 (5 bases). The source of this sequence is a human donor who donated a stem cell graft to a child with combined immunodeficiency. CDR3 coding DNA: TGCTCTACCAAGGGGCGGGACGGCTACACCTTC. Its protein is CSTKGRDGYTF.